This entry concerns a single TCR beta chain. Antigen unknown. The CDR3 consists of 15 residues. Unmatched junction bases numbered 6, after V lost 4 bases and J lost 2 bases. Germline assignment: CDR1 MRHNA and CDR2 SNTAGT. This record belongs to a study of T cell responses to AZD1222 COVID-19 vaccine. Study outcomes and limitations: Close to half of spike-specific TCRs reportedly recognize unmutated variant regions.

TCRdb's copy holds only in-frame clones and misses some; the assay was immunoSEQ multiplex PCR. The data show 100,000 to 150,000 clones, 88% seen once. This sequence originates from an adult in good health. V is TRBV6-4 and J is TRBJ2-3, with TRBD2 matching 7 bases. The specimen was peripheral blood, collected on day 0 of AZD1222 vaccination. CDR3 sequence (DNA): TGTGCCAGCAGTGTAGGGGAGGGCGACACAGATACGCAGTATTTT. It translates to CASSVGEGDTDTQYF.